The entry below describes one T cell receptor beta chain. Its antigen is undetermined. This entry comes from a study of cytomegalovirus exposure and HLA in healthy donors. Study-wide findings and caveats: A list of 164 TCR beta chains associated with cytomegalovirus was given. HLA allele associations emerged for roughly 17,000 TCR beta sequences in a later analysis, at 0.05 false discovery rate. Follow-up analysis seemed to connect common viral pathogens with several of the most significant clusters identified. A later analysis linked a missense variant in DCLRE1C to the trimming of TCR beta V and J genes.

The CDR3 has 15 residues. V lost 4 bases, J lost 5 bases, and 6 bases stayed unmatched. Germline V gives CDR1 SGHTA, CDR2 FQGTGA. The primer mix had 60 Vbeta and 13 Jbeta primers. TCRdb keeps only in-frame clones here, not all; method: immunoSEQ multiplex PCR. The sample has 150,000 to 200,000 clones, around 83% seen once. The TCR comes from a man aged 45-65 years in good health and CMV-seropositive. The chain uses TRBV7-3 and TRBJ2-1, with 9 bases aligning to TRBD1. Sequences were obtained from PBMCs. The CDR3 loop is CASSSGTGSHNEQFF. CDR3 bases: TGTGCCAGCAGCTCTGGGACAGGGTCTCACAATGAGCAGTTCTTC.